A selection of T cell receptor beta chains follows, all from one sample in a study of cytomegalovirus exposure and HLA in healthy donors. TCRdb's table, derived via immunoSEQ multiplex PCR, lists solely in-frame clones and lacks some. Of around 250,000 clones in the sample, less than 95% are singletons; the top ten hold 3% to 3.5%. The sequenced sample was PBMCs. The origin of the receptors is a woman in her twenties or thirties in good health and CMV-seronegative. Both conserved end residues are part of each CDR3. The D gene is left open where the match is weak. Size is omitted from some rows. Given values are once, few, many or a class for expanded clones.

size: NA
V: TRBV4-3
J: TRBJ2-7
D: TRBD2
DNA: TGCGCCAGCAGCCAAGAGATGACTAGCGTCCAACCGTACTACGAGCAGTACTTC
CDR3: CASSQEMTSVQPYYEQYF

size: NA
V: TRBV28
J: TRBJ2-7
D: NA
DNA: TGTGCCAGCAGTTTAAGCTTCGAGCAGTACTTC
CDR3: CASSLSFEQYF

size: NA
V: TRBV6-6
J: TRBJ2-7
D: TRBD2
DNA: TGTGCCAGCAGCCGACAGGGGACTAGCGGGAAGTACGAGCAGTACTTC
CDR3: CASSRQGTSGKYEQYF

size: NA
V: TRBV19
J: TRBJ1-4
D: NA
DNA: TGTGCCAGTAGTAAGTCGGCGACAGGTGAAAAACTGTTTTTT
CDR3: CASSKSATGEKLFF

size: NA
V: TRBV6-5
J: TRBJ2-3
D: NA
DNA: TGTGCCAGCAATCTCGACGGAAACACAGATACGCAGTATTTT
CDR3: CASNLDGNTDTQYF

size: NA
V: TRBV5-1
J: TRBJ2-7
D: TRBD1
DNA: TGCGCCAGCAGCTTGGGGTCAGGGGGCCTCGAGCAGTACTTC
CDR3: CASSLGSGGLEQYF

size: NA
V: TRBV4-1
J: TRBJ1-1
D: NA
DNA: TGCGCCAGCAGCCAGGAGTATGGCGTGATGAACACTGAAGCTTTCTTT
CDR3: CASSQEYGVMNTEAFF

size: NA
V: TRBV4-3
J: TRBJ2-3
D: NA
DNA: TGCGCCAGCAGCCAAGATATTGCCAGGTTCACAGATACGCAGTATTTT
CDR3: CASSQDIARFTDTQYF

size: NA
V: TRBV11-2
J: TRBJ2-1
D: TRBD2
DNA: TGTGCCAGCAGCTTACTAGCGGTTTGGGACAATGAGCAGTTCTTC
CDR3: CASSLLAVWDNEQFF

size: NA
V: TRBV5-6
J: TRBJ2-7
D: NA
DNA: TGTGCCAGCAGCTTTTTCGGTGGTTTCGAGACAGCGAACTCCTACGAGCAGTACTTC
CDR3: CASSFFGGFETANSYEQYF

size: NA
V: TRBV27
J: TRBJ2-7
D: TRBD2
DNA: TGTGCCAGCAGTCCCATTAGCGGGAGGTCCGCCTACGAGCAGTACTTC
CDR3: CASSPISGRSAYEQYF

size: NA
V: TRBV6-1
J: TRBJ2-1
D: NA
DNA: TGTGCCAGCAGTGAAGGGGGACGTAGACTTAATGAGCAGTTCTTC
CDR3: CASSEGGRRLNEQFF

size: NA
V: TRBV6-5
J: TRBJ1-4
D: TRBD1
DNA: TGTGCCAGCAGTTCTCTGTGGACAGGGGGTGAAAAACTGTTTTTT
CDR3: CASSSLWTGGEKLFF

size: once
V: TRBV14
J: TRBJ2-7
D: TRBD2
DNA: TGTGCCAGCAGCCAAGGTCACAGCGGGAGGTACGAGCAGTACTTC
CDR3: CASSQGHSGRYEQYF

size: NA
V: TRBV4-2
J: TRBJ2-5
D: NA
DNA: TGTGCCAGCAGCCAAGGCTCAGGACAGATTTCCCAAGAGACCCAGTACTTC
CDR3: CASSQGSGQISQETQYF

size: NA
V: TRBV5-8
J: TRBJ2-4
D: NA
DNA: TGTGCCAGCAGCGGTGGGTGGGTTTTGGCCAAAAACATTCAGTACTTC
CDR3: CASSGGWVLAKNIQYF

size: NA
V: TRBV30
J: TRBJ1-1
D: NA
DNA: TGTGCCTGGAGTTGGGGGGGCTCGGCTGAAGCTTTCTTT
CDR3: CAWSWGGSAEAFF

size: NA
V: TRBV19
J: TRBJ2-1
D: TRBD2
DNA: TGTGCCAGTAGTATTTGGACTAGCGGTACTGCCTACAATGAGCAGTTCTTC
CDR3: CASSIWTSGTAYNEQFF

size: NA
V: TRBV11-2
J: TRBJ2-2
D: NA
DNA: TGTGCCAGCCGCAACCCGCAGGGTGTGAACACCGGGGAGCTGTTTTTT
CDR3: CASRNPQGVNTGELFF

size: NA
V: TRBV5-6
J: TRBJ2-7
D: NA
DNA: TGTGCCAGCAGCTTGGGGGGGGGCCCGCACGAGCAGTACTTC
CDR3: CASSLGGGPHEQYF

size: NA
V: TRBV9
J: TRBJ2-4
D: TRBD1
DNA: TGTGCCAGCAGTCCTTTTGGGGGGACAGGGGGCGCCAAAAACATTCAGTACTTC
CDR3: CASSPFGGTGGAKNIQYF

size: NA
V: TRBV5-1
J: TRBJ2-7
D: NA
DNA: TGCGCCAGCAGCTTGGTCGGGGCGCAAAGTAACGAGCAGTACTTC
CDR3: CASSLVGAQSNEQYF

size: once
V: TRBV5-1
J: TRBJ1-1
D: NA
DNA: TGCGCCAGCAACAGGCAGGGTGGCACTGAAGCTTTCTTT
CDR3: CASNRQGGTEAFF

size: NA
V: TRBV28
J: TRBJ2-7
D: NA
DNA: TGTGCCAGCACCACTACCGGGTACGAGCAGTACTTC
CDR3: CASTTTGYEQYF

size: NA
V: TRBV4-3
J: TRBJ1-1
D: TRBD1
DNA: TGCGCCAGCAGCCAAAGGACAGGGAGGAACACTGAAGCTTTCTTT
CDR3: CASSQRTGRNTEAFF

size: NA
V: TRBV18
J: TRBJ1-1
D: NA
DNA: TGTGCCAGCTCACCAGGAGGCGACAGCATGAACACTGAAGCTTTCTTT
CDR3: CASSPGGDSMNTEAFF

size: NA
V: TRBV5-5
J: TRBJ1-5
D: NA
DNA: TGTGCCAGCAGCCAGGGTGGCCAGCCCCAGCATTTT
CDR3: CASSQGGQPQHF

size: NA
V: TRBV18
J: TRBJ2-1
D: TRBD2
DNA: TGTGCCAGCTCACCAGTTCTACTAGCGCAGAGCTCCTACAATGAGCAGTTCTTC
CDR3: CASSPVLLAQSSYNEQFF

size: once
V: TRBV27
J: TRBJ2-7
D: TRBD2
DNA: TGTGCCAGCAGTAGCCGGACTAGCGGGATCCTTAGAGAGCAGTACTTC
CDR3: CASSSRTSGILREQYF

size: once
V: TRBV6-1
J: TRBJ2-2
D: NA
DNA: TGTGCCAGCTGGGCGGCGGCCCCGAACACCGGGGAGCTGTTTTTT
CDR3: CASWAAAPNTGELFF

size: NA
V: TRBV28
J: TRBJ2-3
D: TRBD2
DNA: TGTGCCAGCAGTGCGACTAGCGGGCAAATCACAGATACGCAGTATTTT
CDR3: CASSATSGQITDTQYF

size: NA
V: TRBV9
J: TRBJ1-1
D: NA
DNA: TGTGCCAGCAGCGTATCCCCCCGGGGGACTGAAGCTTTCTTT
CDR3: CASSVSPRGTEAFF

size: NA
V: TRBV18
J: TRBJ1-5
D: NA
DNA: TGTGCCAGCTCAGTTGGGCAGATCAATCAGCCCCAGCATTTT
CDR3: CASSVGQINQPQHF

size: once
V: TRBV28
J: TRBJ1-2
D: NA
DNA: TGTGCCAGCAGTCCCCCAACCCCGCGGCCGTCCAACTATGGCTACACCTTC
CDR3: CASSPPTPRPSNYGYTF

size: once
V: TRBV2
J: TRBJ2-7
D: NA
DNA: TGTGCCAGCAGTGAAGGGCAGGGGAGTAACTACGAGCAGTACTTC
CDR3: CASSEGQGSNYEQYF

size: once
V: TRBV6-4
J: TRBJ2-5
D: NA
DNA: TGTGCCAGCAGTGACCCTGGCCGACGGGGGACCCAGTACTTC
CDR3: CASSDPGRRGTQYF

size: once
V: TRBV5-1
J: TRBJ2-5
D: TRBD1
DNA: TGCGCCAGCAGAACCTGGACAGGGGGCGCAGAGACCCAGTACTTC
CDR3: CASRTWTGGAETQYF

size: NA
V: TRBV28
J: TRBJ1-2
D: NA
DNA: TGTGCCAGCAGAGAAGGACAGAATGGCTACACCTTC
CDR3: CASREGQNGYTF

size: NA
V: TRBV4-1
J: TRBJ2-7
D: TRBD2
DNA: TGCGCCAGCAGCCAATCGACACTAGCGGGAAACGAGCAGTACTTC
CDR3: CASSQSTLAGNEQYF

size: few
V: TRBV28
J: TRBJ2-7
D: NA
DNA: TGTGCCAGCACCCTAGGGTACGAGCAGTACTTC
CDR3: CASTLGYEQYF

size: NA
V: TRBV29-1
J: TRBJ2-6
D: NA
DNA: TGCAGCGTTGAAAAAACAGGGTCTGGGGCCAACGTCCTGACTTTC
CDR3: CSVEKTGSGANVLTF

size: NA
V: TRBV10-3
J: TRBJ2-7
D: NA
DNA: TGTGCCATCAGTGATGAGAACAATCCTTCCTACGAGCAGTACTTC
CDR3: CAISDENNPSYEQYF

size: NA
V: TRBV2
J: TRBJ2-1
D: TRBD2
DNA: TGTGCCAGCAGTCTGGCTAGCGGGAGGGCCTCAGGGGGGAATGAGCAGTTCTTC
CDR3: CASSLASGRASGGNEQFF

size: NA
V: TRBV11-2
J: TRBJ1-2
D: TRBD1
DNA: TGTGCCAGCAGCTTGTACGGACAGGGAATGGATGGCTACACCTTC
CDR3: CASSLYGQGMDGYTF

size: NA
V: TRBV4-2
J: TRBJ2-2
D: NA
DNA: TGTGCCAGCAGCCAAGATAGTCTGGACACCGGGGAGCTGTTTTTT
CDR3: CASSQDSLDTGELFF

size: NA
V: TRBV6-1
J: TRBJ2-7
D: NA
DNA: TGTGCCAGCAGTGAAGCGCCGGCCAGGGCCTCCTACGAGCAGTACTTC
CDR3: CASSEAPARASYEQYF

size: NA
V: TRBV30
J: TRBJ2-3
D: TRBD1
DNA: TGTGCCTGGACCAGGGGGCATAGCACAGATACGCAGTATTTT
CDR3: CAWTRGHSTDTQYF

size: NA
V: TRBV19
J: TRBJ2-7
D: TRBD2
DNA: TGTGCCAGTAGTATAAACCGGGGGGACTACGAGCAGTACTTC
CDR3: CASSINRGDYEQYF

size: NA
V: TRBV19
J: TRBJ1-2
D: NA
DNA: TGTGCCAGTAGAAGTGGGGAGGGAGGCATAGTCGCGGGCGATGGCTTCACCTTC
CDR3: CASRSGEGGIVAGDGFTF

size: NA
V: TRBV5-1
J: TRBJ2-3
D: NA
DNA: TGCGCCAGCAGCTTGGGTGGCGGAGCCGGAGTAGGGCCAGATACGCAGTATTTT
CDR3: CASSLGGGAGVGPDTQYF

size: NA
V: TRBV2
J: TRBJ2-1
D: NA
DNA: TGTGCCAGCAGTAGCCTTAGCGGAAATGAGCAGTTCTTC
CDR3: CASSSLSGNEQFF

size: NA
V: TRBV30
J: TRBJ2-2
D: NA
DNA: TGTGCCTGGAGTGAAGGCACCGGGGAGCTGTTTTTT
CDR3: CAWSEGTGELFF

size: NA
V: TRBV9
J: TRBJ1-4
D: NA
DNA: TGTGCCAGCAGCGCGAGGGGGGGCGCAGTTGAAAAACTGTTTTTT
CDR3: CASSARGGAVEKLFF